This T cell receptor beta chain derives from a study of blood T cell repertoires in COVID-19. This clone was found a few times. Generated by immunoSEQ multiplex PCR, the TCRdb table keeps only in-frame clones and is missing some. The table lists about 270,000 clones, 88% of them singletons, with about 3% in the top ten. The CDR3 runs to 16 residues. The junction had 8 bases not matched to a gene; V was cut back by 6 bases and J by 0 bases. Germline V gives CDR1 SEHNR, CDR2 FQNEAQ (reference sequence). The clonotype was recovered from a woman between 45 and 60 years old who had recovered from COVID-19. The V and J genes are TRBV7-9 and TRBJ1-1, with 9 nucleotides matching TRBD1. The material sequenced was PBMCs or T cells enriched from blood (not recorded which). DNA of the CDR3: TGTGCCAGCAGACTGCCGGGACAGGGATTGAACACTGAAGCTTTCTTT. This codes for CASRLPGQGLNTEAFF.